This TCR beta chain was identified during a study of T cell repertoires in cytomegalovirus infection. TCRdb called the reads again in MiXCR, with one record for every CDR3 protein. Of roughly 800,000 distinct CDR3 sequences detected, 25% to 30% appear once; the ten largest clones hold around 14%. The germline V and J ends were trimmed by 5 bases and 10 bases, with 9 bases remaining between them. The V gene's germline CDR1 is SGDLS and CDR2 YYNGEE. The CDR3 is made up of 10 amino acids. Comment on this clonotype: Its antigen is still unknown.

The genes are TRBV9 and TRBJ1-1, with D hard to call. This clonotype was obtained from a human donor in good health (CMV status not recorded). Some clones in this sample may be carry-over from other donors' samples. Material: cultured CD8+ T cells from PBMCs, obtained from culture after CMV antigen stimulation. CDR3 sequence reads: CASRARGAFF. The CDR3 nucleotides read TGTGCCAGCAGGGCCCGGGGAGCTTTCTTT. Together with reference TRBV9 and TRBJ1-1, the CDR3 gives the full variable domain: DSGVTQTPKHLITATGQRVTLRCSPRSGDLSVYWYQQSLDQGLQFLIQYYNGEERAKGNILERFSAQQFPDLHSELNLSSLELGDSALYFCASRARGAFFGQGTRLTVV.